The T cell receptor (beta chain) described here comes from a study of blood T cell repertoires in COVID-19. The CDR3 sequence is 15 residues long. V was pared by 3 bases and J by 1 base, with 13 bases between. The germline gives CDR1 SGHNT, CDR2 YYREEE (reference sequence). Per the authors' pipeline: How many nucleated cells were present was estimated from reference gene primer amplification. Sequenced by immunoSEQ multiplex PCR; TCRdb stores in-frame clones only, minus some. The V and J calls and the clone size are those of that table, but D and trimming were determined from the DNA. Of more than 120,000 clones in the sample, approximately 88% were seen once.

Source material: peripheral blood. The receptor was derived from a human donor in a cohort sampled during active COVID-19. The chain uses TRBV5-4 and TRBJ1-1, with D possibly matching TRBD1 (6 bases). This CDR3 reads CASSSAGAKNTEAFF. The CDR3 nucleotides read TGTGCCAGCAGCTCTGCGGGGGCTAAGAACACTGAAGCTTTCTTT.